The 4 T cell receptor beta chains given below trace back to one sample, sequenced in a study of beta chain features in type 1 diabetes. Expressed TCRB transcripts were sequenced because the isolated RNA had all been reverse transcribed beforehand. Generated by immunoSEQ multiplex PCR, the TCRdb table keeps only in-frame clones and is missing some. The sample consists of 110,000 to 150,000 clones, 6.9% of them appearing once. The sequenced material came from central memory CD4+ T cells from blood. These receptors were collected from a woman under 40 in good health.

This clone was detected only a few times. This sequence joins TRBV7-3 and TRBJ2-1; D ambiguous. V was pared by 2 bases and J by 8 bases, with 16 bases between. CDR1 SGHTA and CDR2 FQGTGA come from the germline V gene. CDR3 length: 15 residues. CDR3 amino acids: CASSLGQSLVDEQFF. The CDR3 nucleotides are TGTGCCAGCAGCTTAGGGCAGAGTTTGGTTGATGAGCAGTTCTTC.

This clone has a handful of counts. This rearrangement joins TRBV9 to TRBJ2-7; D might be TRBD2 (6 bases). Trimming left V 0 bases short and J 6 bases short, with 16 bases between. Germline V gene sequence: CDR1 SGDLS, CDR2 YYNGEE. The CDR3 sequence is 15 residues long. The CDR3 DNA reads TGTGCCAGCAGCGTAGTCGGAGGGGCAGGGTCCGAGCAGTACTTC. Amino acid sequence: CASSVVGGAGSEQYF.

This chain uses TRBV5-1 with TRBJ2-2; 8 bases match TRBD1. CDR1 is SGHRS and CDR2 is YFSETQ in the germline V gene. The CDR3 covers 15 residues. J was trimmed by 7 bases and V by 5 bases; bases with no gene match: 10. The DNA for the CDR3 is TGCGCCAGCAGGGATGGACAGGGTCTAAGCGGGGAGCTGTTTTTT. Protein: CASRDGQGLSGELFF.

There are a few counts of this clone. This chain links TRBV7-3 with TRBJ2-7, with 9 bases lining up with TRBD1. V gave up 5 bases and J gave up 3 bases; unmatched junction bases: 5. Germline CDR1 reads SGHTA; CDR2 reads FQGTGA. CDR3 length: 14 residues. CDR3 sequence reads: CASSQTGGNYEQYF. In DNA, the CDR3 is TGTGCCAGCAGCCAGACAGGGGGTAACTACGAGCAGTACTTC.